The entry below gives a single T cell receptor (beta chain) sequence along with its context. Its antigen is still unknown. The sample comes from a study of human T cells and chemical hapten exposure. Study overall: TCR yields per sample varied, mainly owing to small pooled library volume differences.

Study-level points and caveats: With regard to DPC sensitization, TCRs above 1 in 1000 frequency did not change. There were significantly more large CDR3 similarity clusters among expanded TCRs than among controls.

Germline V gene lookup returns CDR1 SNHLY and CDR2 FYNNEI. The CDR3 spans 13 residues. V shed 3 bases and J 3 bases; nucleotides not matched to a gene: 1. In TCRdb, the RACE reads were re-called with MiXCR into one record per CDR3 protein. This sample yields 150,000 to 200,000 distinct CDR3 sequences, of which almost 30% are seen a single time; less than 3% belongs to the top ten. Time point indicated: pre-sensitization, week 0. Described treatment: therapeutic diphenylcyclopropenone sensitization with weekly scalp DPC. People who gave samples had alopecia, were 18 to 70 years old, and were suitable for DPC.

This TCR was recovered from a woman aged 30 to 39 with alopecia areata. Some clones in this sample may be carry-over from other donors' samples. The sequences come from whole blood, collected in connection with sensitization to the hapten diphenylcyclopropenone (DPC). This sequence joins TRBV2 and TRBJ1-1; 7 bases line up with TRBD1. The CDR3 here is CASSEGQHTEAFF. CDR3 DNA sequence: TGTGCCAGCAGTGAGGGACAGCACACTGAAGCTTTCTTT.